The present TCR beta chain was sequenced within a study of T-cell reconstitution after alpha-beta-depleted transplantation in children (dated by TCRdb to 2015 to 2016). Context from the whole study: Using TCR repertoire profiling, the study quantitatively followed how T-cell immune reconstitution unfolded in children after TCRalphabeta/CD19-depleted allogeneic hematopoietic cell transplantation.

This clonotype was detected many times. What antigen it recognizes has not been identified. The sample holds no much larger clone one base away, and base qualities are not on file. Library preparation was by PCR. The data were produced on an Illumina HiSeq 2500. Molecular barcoding was employed in the preparation of TCR libraries, with unique molecular identifiers being used to normalize TCRbeta repertoire quantification. The public reads were quality trimmed at Q25 with fastp and then assembled into clones with MiXCR by TCRdb, keeping productive beta chains. Identical CDR3 protein sequences are pooled into one entry, listed with their most common genes and DNA. The sample contains some 300,000 distinct CDR3 sequences, about a tenth of them found a single time. The ten largest clones add up to 2% to 2.5% of the sample. V lost 2 bases and J lost 6 bases, and the count of bases not matched to a germline gene is 7. The CDR3 sequence holds 16 residues, the cysteine and phenylalanine included. The kept DNA is CDR3 alone, 48 bases in frame from the first base. Per the germline V gene, SGHTA is the CDR1 and FQGTGA is the CDR2.

This sequence originates from a human donor who donated a stem cell graft to a child with acute lymphoblastic leukemia. This sample comprised PBMCs from the stem cell graft donor, obtained from the stem cell graft. The receptor chain draws on TRBV7-3 and TRBJ2-1; 10 central bases correspond to TRBD2. The CDR3 region has the sequence CASSLHSLAGTNEQFF. The DNA sequence is given as TGTGCCAGCAGCTTACATTCACTAGCGGGGACCAATGAGCAGTTCTTC. The CDR3 plus the reference TRBV7-3 and TRBJ2-1 genes for the other parts give the full variable domain: GAGVSQTPSNKVTEKGKYVELRCDPISGHTALYWYRQSLGQGPEFLIYFQGTGAADDSGLPNDRFFAVRPEGSVSTLKIQRTERGDSAVYLCASSLHSLAGTNEQFFGPGTRLTVL.